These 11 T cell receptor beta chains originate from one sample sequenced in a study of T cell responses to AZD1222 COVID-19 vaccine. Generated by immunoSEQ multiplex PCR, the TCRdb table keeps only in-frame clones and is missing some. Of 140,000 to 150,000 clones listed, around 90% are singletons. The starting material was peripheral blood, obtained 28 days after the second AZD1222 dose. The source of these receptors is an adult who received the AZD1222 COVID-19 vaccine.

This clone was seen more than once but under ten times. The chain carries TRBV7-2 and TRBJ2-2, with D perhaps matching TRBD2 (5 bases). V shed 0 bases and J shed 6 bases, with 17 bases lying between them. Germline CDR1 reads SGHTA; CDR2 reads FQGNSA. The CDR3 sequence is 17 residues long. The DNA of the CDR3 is TGTGCCAGCAGCTTAGCGGGATTCAAAGGGAGCGCCGGGGAGCTGTTTTTT. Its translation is CASSLAGFKGSAGELFF.

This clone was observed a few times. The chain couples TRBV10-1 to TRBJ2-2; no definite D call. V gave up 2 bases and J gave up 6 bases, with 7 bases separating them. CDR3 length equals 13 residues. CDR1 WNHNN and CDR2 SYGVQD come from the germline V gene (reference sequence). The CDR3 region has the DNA TGCGCCAGCAGTGAGAAAAGGGCCGGGGAGCTGTTTTTT. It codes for CASSEKRAGELFF.

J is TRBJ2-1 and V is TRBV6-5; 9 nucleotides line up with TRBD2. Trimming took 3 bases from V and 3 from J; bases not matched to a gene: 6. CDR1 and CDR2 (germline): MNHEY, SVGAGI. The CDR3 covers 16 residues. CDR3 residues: CASSYISGGLYNEQFF. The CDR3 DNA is TGTGCCAGCAGTTATATTAGCGGGGGCCTCTACAATGAGCAGTTCTTC.

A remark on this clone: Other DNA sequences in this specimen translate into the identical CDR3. CDR3 in DNA: TGTGCCAGCAGCTTAGGACTAGCGGGGGGTAGAGAGACCCAGTACTTC. Its protein product is CASSLGLAGGRETQYF. The V call is TRBV7-9, the J call TRBJ2-5; 13 bases map to TRBD2. The trim removed 1 base at V and 4 bases at J, leaving 3 bases unmatched. The CDR3 has 16 residues. The germline V gene encodes CDR1 SEHNR and CDR2 FQNEAQ (reference sequence).

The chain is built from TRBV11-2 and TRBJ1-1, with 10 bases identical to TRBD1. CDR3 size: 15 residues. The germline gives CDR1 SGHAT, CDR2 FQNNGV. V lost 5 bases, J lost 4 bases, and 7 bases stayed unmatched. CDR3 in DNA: TGTGCCAGCAGCCTGAGGGACAGGGGAGGCACTGAAGCTTTCTTT. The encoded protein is CASSLRDRGGTEAFF.

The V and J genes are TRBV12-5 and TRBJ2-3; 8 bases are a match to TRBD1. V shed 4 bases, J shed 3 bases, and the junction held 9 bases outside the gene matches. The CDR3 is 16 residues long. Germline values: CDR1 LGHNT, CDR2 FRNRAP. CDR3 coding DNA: TGTGCTAGTGGTTCCGCTCAGGGGGCTGGTACAGATACGCAGTATTTT. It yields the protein CASGSAQGAGTDTQYF.

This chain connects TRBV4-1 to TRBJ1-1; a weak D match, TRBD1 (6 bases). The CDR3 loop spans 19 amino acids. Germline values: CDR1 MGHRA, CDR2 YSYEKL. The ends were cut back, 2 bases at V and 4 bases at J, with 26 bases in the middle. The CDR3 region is CASSQSLGGPTRPITEAFF. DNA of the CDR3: TGCGCCAGCAGCCAAAGTTTGGGGGGCCCGACGCGCCCCATCACTGAAGCTTTCTTT.

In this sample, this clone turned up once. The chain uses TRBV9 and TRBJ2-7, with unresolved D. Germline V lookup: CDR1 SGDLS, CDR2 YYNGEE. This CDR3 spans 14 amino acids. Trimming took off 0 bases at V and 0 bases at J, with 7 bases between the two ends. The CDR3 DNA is TGTGCCAGCAGCGTAGCCGACAACTCCTACGAGCAGTACTTC. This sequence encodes CASSVADNSYEQYF.

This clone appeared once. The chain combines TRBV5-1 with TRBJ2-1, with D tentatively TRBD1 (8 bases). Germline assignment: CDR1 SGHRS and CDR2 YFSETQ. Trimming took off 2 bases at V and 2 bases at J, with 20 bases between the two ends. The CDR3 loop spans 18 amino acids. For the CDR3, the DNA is TGCGCCAGCAGCTTCGCACAGGGGGAGAGCGGGACCTACAATGAGCAGTTCTTC. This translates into CASSFAQGESGTYNEQFF. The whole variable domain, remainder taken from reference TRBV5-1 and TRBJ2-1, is KAGVTQTPRYLIKTRGQQVTLSCSPISGHRSVSWYQQTPGQGLQFLFEYFSETQRNKGNFPGRFSGRQFSNSRSEMNVSTLELGDSALYLCASSFAQGESGTYNEQFFGPGTRLTVL.

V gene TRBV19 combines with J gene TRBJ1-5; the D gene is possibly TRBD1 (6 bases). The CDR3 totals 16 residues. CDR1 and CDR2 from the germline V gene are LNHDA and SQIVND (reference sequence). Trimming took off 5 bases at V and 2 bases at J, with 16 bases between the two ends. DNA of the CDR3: TGTGCCAGTAGTGCAAAGGGGGAGACAGGCAATCAGCCCCAGCATTTT. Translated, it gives CASSAKGETGNQPQHF.

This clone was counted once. CDR3 bases: TGTGCCAGCAGCCCTTCGGGTAACTATGGCTACACCTTC. It yields the protein CASSPSGNYGYTF. The genes are TRBV3-1 (or the pseudogene TRBV3-2) and TRBJ1-2; D is uncertain. V lost 4 bases, J lost 1 base, and 7 bases lay in between. CDR1 and CDR2 (germline): LGHDT, YNNKEL (reference sequence). The CDR3 totals 13 residues.